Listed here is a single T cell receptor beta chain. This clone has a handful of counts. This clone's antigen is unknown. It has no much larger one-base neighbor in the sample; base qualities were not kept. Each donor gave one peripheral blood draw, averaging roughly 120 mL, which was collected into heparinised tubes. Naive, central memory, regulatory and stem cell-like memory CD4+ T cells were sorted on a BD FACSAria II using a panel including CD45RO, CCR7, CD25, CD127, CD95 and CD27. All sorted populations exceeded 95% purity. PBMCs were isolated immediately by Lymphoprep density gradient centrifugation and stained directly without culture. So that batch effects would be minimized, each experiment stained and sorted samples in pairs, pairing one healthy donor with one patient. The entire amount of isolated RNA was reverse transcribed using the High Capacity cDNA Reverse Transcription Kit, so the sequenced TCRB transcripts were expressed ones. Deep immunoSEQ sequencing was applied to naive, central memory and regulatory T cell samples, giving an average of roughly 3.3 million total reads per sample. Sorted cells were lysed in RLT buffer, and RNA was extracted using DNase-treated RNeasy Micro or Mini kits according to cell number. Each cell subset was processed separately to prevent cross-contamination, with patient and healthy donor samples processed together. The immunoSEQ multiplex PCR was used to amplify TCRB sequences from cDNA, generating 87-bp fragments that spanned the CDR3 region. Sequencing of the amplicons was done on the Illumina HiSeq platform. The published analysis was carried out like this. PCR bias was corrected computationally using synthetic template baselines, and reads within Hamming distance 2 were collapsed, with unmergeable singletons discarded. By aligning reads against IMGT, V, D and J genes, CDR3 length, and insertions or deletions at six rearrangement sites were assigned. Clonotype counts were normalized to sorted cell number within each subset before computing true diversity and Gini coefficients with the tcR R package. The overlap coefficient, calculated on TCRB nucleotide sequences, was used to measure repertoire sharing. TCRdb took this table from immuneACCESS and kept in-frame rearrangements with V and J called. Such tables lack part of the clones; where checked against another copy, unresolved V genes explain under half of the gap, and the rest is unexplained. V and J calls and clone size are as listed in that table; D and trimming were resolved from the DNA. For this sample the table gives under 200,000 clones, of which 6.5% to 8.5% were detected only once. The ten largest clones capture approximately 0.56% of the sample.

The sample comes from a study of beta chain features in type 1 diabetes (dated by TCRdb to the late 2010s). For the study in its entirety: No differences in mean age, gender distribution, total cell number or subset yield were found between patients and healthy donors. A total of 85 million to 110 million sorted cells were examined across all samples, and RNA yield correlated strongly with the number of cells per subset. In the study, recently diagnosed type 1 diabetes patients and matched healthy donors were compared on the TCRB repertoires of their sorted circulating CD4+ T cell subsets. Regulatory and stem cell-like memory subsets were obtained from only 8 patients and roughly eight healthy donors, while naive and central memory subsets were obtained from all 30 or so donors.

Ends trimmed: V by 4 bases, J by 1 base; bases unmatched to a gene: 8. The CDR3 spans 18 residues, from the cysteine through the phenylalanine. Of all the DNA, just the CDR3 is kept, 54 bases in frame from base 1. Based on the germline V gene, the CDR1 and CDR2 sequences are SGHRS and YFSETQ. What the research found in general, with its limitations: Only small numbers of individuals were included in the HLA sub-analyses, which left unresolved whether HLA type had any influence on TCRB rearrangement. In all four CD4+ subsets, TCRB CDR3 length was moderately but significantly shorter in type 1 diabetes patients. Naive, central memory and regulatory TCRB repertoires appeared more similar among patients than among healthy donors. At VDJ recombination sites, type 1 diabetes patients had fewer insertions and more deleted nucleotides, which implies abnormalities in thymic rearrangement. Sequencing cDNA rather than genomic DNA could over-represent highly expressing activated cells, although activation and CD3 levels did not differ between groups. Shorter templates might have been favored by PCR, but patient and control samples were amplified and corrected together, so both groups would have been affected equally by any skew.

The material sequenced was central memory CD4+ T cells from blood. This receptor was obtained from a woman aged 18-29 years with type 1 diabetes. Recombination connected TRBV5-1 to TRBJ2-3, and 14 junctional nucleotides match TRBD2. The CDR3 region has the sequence CASSQTSGRALGTDTQYF. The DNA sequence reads TGCGCCAGCAGCCAGACTAGCGGGAGGGCCCTCGGCACAGATACGCAGTATTTT.